The rows below give T cell receptor beta chains drawn from one sample of a study of cytomegalovirus exposure and HLA in healthy donors. Data came from immunoSEQ multiplex PCR; TCRdb stores just in-frame clones and leaves some out. This sample has over 150,000 clones; over 70% occur once, and the top ten carry about 7%. Sequencing input: PBMCs. All receptors derive from a man aged 25 to 40 in good health and CMV-seropositive. Both conserved end residues are part of each CDR3. The order of the fields is clone size, D gene, V gene, J gene, CDR3 DNA, CDR3 protein. The D gene is left open where the match is weak. Size tells how often a clone was seen (once, few, many) or the class of an expanded clone, and some rows leave it out.

abundance: .
d_gene: .
v_gene: TRBV11-3
j_gene: TRBJ2-2
CDR3nt: TGTGCCAGCAGCTTGGGGCAGGGCGACACCGGGGAGCTGTTTTTT
CDR3aa: CASSLGQGDTGELFF

abundance: .
d_gene: .
v_gene: TRBV2
j_gene: TRBJ2-2
CDR3nt: TGTGCCAGCATGGCCGCGAACACCGGGGAGCTGTTTTTT
CDR3aa: CASMAANTGELFF

abundance: .
d_gene: TRBD2
v_gene: TRBV19
j_gene: TRBJ2-3
CDR3nt: TGTGCCAGTAGTATCTACCCCCTAGCGGGAGTAACAGATACGCAGTATTTT
CDR3aa: CASSIYPLAGVTDTQYF

abundance: .
d_gene: .
v_gene: TRBV5-1
j_gene: TRBJ2-1
CDR3nt: TGCGCCAGCAGCCCGCGACTGTCCTACAATGAGCAGTTCTTC
CDR3aa: CASSPRLSYNEQFF

abundance: .
d_gene: TRBD1
v_gene: TRBV4-1
j_gene: TRBJ2-7
CDR3nt: TGCGCCAGCAGCCAGGCCCCGGCAGGGGGCACTTACGAGCAGTACTTC
CDR3aa: CASSQAPAGGTYEQYF

abundance: few
d_gene: TRBD1
v_gene: TRBV7-2
j_gene: TRBJ2-7
CDR3nt: TGTGCCAGCAGCTCACAGGGGTGGTACGAGCAGTACTTC
CDR3aa: CASSSQGWYEQYF

abundance: .
d_gene: .
v_gene: TRBV5-1
j_gene: TRBJ1-5
CDR3nt: TGCGCCAGCAGCGAGGGTCCGTCTAATCAGCCCCAGCATTTT
CDR3aa: CASSEGPSNQPQHF

abundance: .
d_gene: .
v_gene: TRBV7-6
j_gene: TRBJ1-1
CDR3nt: TGTGCCAGCAGCTTAAAACGGGACACTGAAGCTTTCTTT
CDR3aa: CASSLKRDTEAFF

abundance: .
d_gene: TRBD1
v_gene: TRBV29-1
j_gene: TRBJ2-7
CDR3nt: TGCAGCGGAGGAGACAGGGGCACCTCCGAGCAGTACTTC
CDR3aa: CSGGDRGTSEQYF

abundance: .
d_gene: TRBD2
v_gene: TRBV28
j_gene: TRBJ2-1
CDR3nt: TGTGCCAGCAGTCCGACTAGCGGGAGGGGAGAGCAGTTCTTC
CDR3aa: CASSPTSGRGEQFF

abundance: .
d_gene: TRBD1
v_gene: TRBV7-9
j_gene: TRBJ2-7
CDR3nt: TGTGCCAGCAGCTTAGAGACCCGGGACAGGTACTCCTACGAGCAGTACTTC
CDR3aa: CASSLETRDRYSYEQYF

abundance: .
d_gene: TRBD2
v_gene: TRBV7-2
j_gene: TRBJ2-3
CDR3nt: TGTGCCAGCAGCTTAGGCCGAGGTAGCGGGGGGCGAGTGAGAGATACGCAGTATTTT
CDR3aa: CASSLGRGSGGRVRDTQYF

abundance: .
d_gene: .
v_gene: TRBV10-3
j_gene: TRBJ2-2
CDR3nt: TGTGCCACCGGTACGGCGGAAAACACCGGGGAGCTGTTTTTT
CDR3aa: CATGTAENTGELFF

abundance: few
d_gene: TRBD1
v_gene: TRBV6-4
j_gene: TRBJ2-1
CDR3nt: TGTGCCAGCAGTGTCCAGGGGACAGGGGGCGGGAATGAGCAGTTCTTC
CDR3aa: CASSVQGTGGGNEQFF

abundance: .
d_gene: TRBD2
v_gene: TRBV7-2
j_gene: TRBJ2-1
CDR3nt: TGTGCCAGCAGCACTCAAGCGGGGACGTACAATGAGCAGTTCTTC
CDR3aa: CASSTQAGTYNEQFF

abundance: .
d_gene: .
v_gene: TRBV29-1
j_gene: TRBJ2-3
CDR3nt: TGCAGCGTTGTTTCGGGTGCAGATACGCAGTATTTT
CDR3aa: CSVVSGADTQYF

abundance: .
d_gene: TRBD2
v_gene: TRBV6-6
j_gene: TRBJ2-2
CDR3nt: TGTGCCAGCAGTGCCGGGACTAGGGGAACCGGGGAGCTGTTTTTT
CDR3aa: CASSAGTRGTGELFF

abundance: once
d_gene: .
v_gene: TRBV10-2
j_gene: TRBJ1-4
CDR3nt: TGCGCCAGCAGTGAGGGAGGGGCTGAAAAACTGTTTTTT
CDR3aa: CASSEGGAEKLFF

abundance: once
d_gene: .
v_gene: TRBV7-9
j_gene: TRBJ1-1
CDR3nt: TGTGCCAGCAGCTTAGCGAGCGGGAACACTGAAGCTTTCTTT
CDR3aa: CASSLASGNTEAFF

abundance: few
d_gene: .
v_gene: TRBV19
j_gene: TRBJ1-6
CDR3nt: TGTGCCAGTAGTATCGATGGGGCGGCCCTCCACTTT
CDR3aa: CASSIDGAALHF

abundance: .
d_gene: .
v_gene: TRBV11-2
j_gene: TRBJ2-7
CDR3nt: TGTGCCAGCAGCTTAGTGTACGGGAGAAACTACGAGCAGTACTTC
CDR3aa: CASSLVYGRNYEQYF

abundance: .
d_gene: TRBD2
v_gene: TRBV6-1
j_gene: TRBJ2-1
CDR3nt: TGTGCCAGCAGTCGACTAGCGGGGGAGTACAATGAGCAGTTCTTC
CDR3aa: CASSRLAGEYNEQFF

abundance: .
d_gene: TRBD1
v_gene: TRBV27
j_gene: TRBJ1-1
CDR3nt: TGTGCCAGCAGTTTATCGGCAGGGGGAGAACCTGAAGCTTTCTTT
CDR3aa: CASSLSAGGEPEAFF

abundance: once
d_gene: .
v_gene: TRBV4-1
j_gene: TRBJ1-3
CDR3nt: TGCGCCAGCAGTCCGTCTGGAAACACCATATATTTT
CDR3aa: CASSPSGNTIYF

abundance: .
d_gene: .
v_gene: TRBV5-1
j_gene: TRBJ1-1
CDR3nt: TGCGCCAGCAGCTTAAGCAGGGCGAACACTGAAGCTTTCTTT
CDR3aa: CASSLSRANTEAFF